These 32 T cell receptor beta chains came from one sample sequenced in a study of T cells in Graves' hyperthyroidism and ophthalmopathy. Amplification targeted TCR beta CDR3 regions from RNA transcripts. HTBI primers were used for first-round RT-PCR of the TCR CDR3. MiXCR, applied by TCRdb to the multiplex PCR reads, yields one record per CDR3 protein. This table has about 380,000 distinct CDR3 sequences, roughly 18% appearing once. Sequenced sample: blood. The receptors were sampled from a man between 18 and 29 years old with Graves' ophthalmopathy.

This clonotype was observed a single time. The J gene is TRBJ2-5, the V gene TRBV27; D may correspond to TRBD1 or TRBD2 (6 bases each). The CDR3 runs 17 residues. V lost 3 bases and J lost 3, with 20 bases in between. Germline CDR1 MNHEY, CDR2 SMNVEV (reference sequence). CDR3 nucleotide sequence: TGTGCCAGCAGTTTCCTGACAGGAGGGGGTCCAAAAGAGACCCAGTACTTC. It encodes CASSFLTGGGPKETQYF.

The sample holds many counts of this clonotype. The rearrangement uses TRBV7-9 and TRBJ2-7; no reliable D call. Trimming removed 5 bases from V and 3 bases from J, with 14 bases in between. The CDR3 consists of 14 residues. Germline lookup yields CDR1 SEHNR and CDR2 FQNEAQ (reference sequence). CDR3 protein: CASSRSLGFYEQYF. CDR3 DNA sequence: TGTGCCAGCAGCCGCTCACTCGGATTCTACGAGCAGTACTTC.

This chain joins TRBV2 and TRBJ2-7, with TRBD1 matching 8 bases. CDR1 and CDR2 (germline): SNHLY, FYNNEI. The CDR3 sequence is 14 residues long. The junction had 11 bases not matched to a gene; V was cut back by 10 bases and J by 3 bases. CDR3 nucleotide sequence: TGTGCCACCGCAGGGGGCGGTGAAGACTACGAGCAGTACTTC. It is translated as CATAGGGEDYEQYF.

The chain uses TRBV6-1 and TRBJ2-7, with 8 positions matching TRBD2. J lost 3 bases, V lost 2 bases, and 6 bases had no gene match. This CDR3 has 15 residues. Germline V CDR1 and CDR2: MNHNS, SASEGT. CDR3 sequence (DNA): TGTGCCAGCAGTGAAAGAGGGCTAGCGGGCTACGAGCAGTACTTC. Protein: CASSERGLAGYEQYF.

This chain joins TRBV29-1 and TRBJ1-2; D gene ambiguous. With 0 bases removed from V and 4 bases from J, the gap between germline ends came to 15 bases. CDR3 length: 15 residues. The germline gives CDR1 SQVTM, CDR2 ANQGSEA. The chain's CDR3 is CSVEDPGLGLYGYTF. In DNA, the CDR3 is TGCAGCGTTGAAGATCCCGGTTTAGGGCTCTATGGCTACACCTTC.

This clonotype was recorded at least ten times. The chain combines TRBV7-9 with TRBJ2-2, with no clear D. Germline CDR1 SEHNR, CDR2 FQNEAQ (reference sequence). This CDR3 has 14 amino acids. Trimming took 1 base from V and 3 from J, leaving 6 bases between them. CDR3 sequence (DNA): TGTGCCAGCAGCTTAGGTGGCCACACCGGGGAGCTGTTTTTT. This encodes CASSLGGHTGELFF.

A few counts support this clonotype. This chain uses TRBV13 with TRBJ1-1; D gene unclear. V dropped 7 bases and J dropped 0 bases, with 6 bases sitting between them. Germline lookup yields CDR1 PRHDT and CDR2 FYEKMQ (reference sequence). CDR3 length: 12 residues. As DNA, the CDR3 is TGTGCCAGCATAGGGATGAACACTGAAGCTTTCTTT. Amino acid sequence: CASIGMNTEAFF.

The chain recombines TRBV29-1 with TRBJ1-2; D is possibly TRBD1 (5 bases). Trimming shortened V by 4 bases and J by 8 bases, and 11 bases separated the two germline ends. The CDR3 has 11 amino acids. The germline gives CDR1 SQVTM, CDR2 ANQGSEA. CDR3 in amino acids: CSVGQNQGYTF. The CDR3 DNA is TGCAGCGTTGGACAGAATCAAGGCTACACCTTC.

This clonotype has a count of ten or more. The rearrangement links TRBV28 to TRBJ2-1; D perhaps matches TRBD2 (6 bases). Trimming left V 4 bases short and J 6 bases short, with 16 bases between. This CDR3 is built from 15 residues. Germline V gene data show CDR1 as MDHEN and CDR2 as SYDVKM. In DNA, the CDR3 is TGTGCCAGCAGTTCACCGGGACTCGGGGCCAATGAGCAGTTCTTC. Translation: CASSSPGLGANEQFF.

This chain links TRBV11-2 with TRBJ2-7; 8 nucleotides line up with TRBD1. The CDR3 length is 14 residues. Germline V CDR1 and CDR2: SGHAT, FQNNGV. J lost 3 bases, V lost 5 bases, and 6 bases had no gene match. The CDR3 sequence: CASSLRDRRYEQYF. In nucleotides, the CDR3 is TGTGCCAGCAGCCTTCGGGACAGGCGCTACGAGCAGTACTTC.

The chain carries TRBV28 and TRBJ2-3, with unresolved D. With 2 bases removed from V and 0 bases from J, the gap between germline ends came to 6 bases. The CDR3 length is 14 residues. Per germline, CDR1 MDHEN and CDR2 SYDVKM. The CDR3 loop is CASSLRNSTDTQYF. In DNA, the CDR3 is TGTGCCAGCAGTTTACGAAATAGCACAGATACGCAGTATTTT.

This clonotype has just a few counts. The rearrangement links TRBV18 to TRBJ1-3; the match to TRBD1 covers 7 bases. Germline-derived CDR1 and CDR2 are KGHSH and LQKENI. The ends lost 4 bases at V and 1 base at J; junction bases unmatched: 4. The CDR3 consists of 15 residues. CDR3 protein: CASSQGQISGNTIYF. The DNA of the CDR3 is TGTGCCAGCTCACAGGGACAGATTTCTGGAAACACCATATATTTT. The full variable domain, in which reference TRBV18 and TRBJ1-3 provide the parts outside the CDR3, is NAGVMQNPRHLVRRRGQEARLRCSPMKGHSHVYWYRQLPEEGLKFMVYLQKENIIDESGMPKERFSAEFPKEGPSILRIQQVVRGDSAAYFCASSQGQISGNTIYFGEGSWLTVV.

This clonotype was found many times. The chain has TRBV24-1 and TRBJ2-5, with TRBD2 matching 13 bases. V was clipped by 4 bases and J by 1 base; unmatched bases: 5. From germline, CDR1 is KGHDR and CDR2 SFDVKD. The CDR3 runs to 17 residues. CDR3 nucleotides: TGTGCCACCAGTGACCGGACTAGCGGGGGATCCCAAGAGACCCAGTACTTC. It yields the protein CATSDRTSGGSQETQYF.

The chain couples TRBV12-3 or TRBV12-4 to TRBJ2-7; TRBD1 matches 8 bases. V lost 3 bases, J lost 2 bases, and 3 bases stayed unmatched. There are 14 residues in the CDR3. The CDR3 DNA is TGTGCCAGCAGTTTGACAGGGGCGGCCTACGAGCAGTACTTC. Translation: CASSLTGAAYEQYF.

This clonotype has ten or more counts. The rearrangement joins TRBV6-1 to TRBJ2-7, with TRBD2 as a possible D gene (6 bases). V lost 5 bases, J lost 2 bases, and 16 bases lay in between. This CDR3 comprises 15 residues. Germline CDR1 is MNHNS and CDR2 is SASEGT. Here the CDR3 DNA reads TGTGCCAGCAGTTCATCCGGCGGGGACGCCTACGAGCAGTACTTC. The encoded protein is CASSSSGGDAYEQYF.

This clonotype occurred many times. The genes are TRBV2 and TRBJ2-1, with D perhaps being TRBD1 or TRBD2 (5 bases each). The CDR3 spans 12 residues. Germline V gene lookup returns CDR1 SNHLY and CDR2 FYNNEI. Trimming removed 7 bases from V and 8 bases from J, with 12 bases in between. The CDR3 is CASIASRDEQFF. The DNA of the CDR3 is TGTGCCAGCATTGCTAGCAGGGATGAGCAGTTCTTC.

V is TRBV6-1 and J is TRBJ2-3; 7 nucleotides match TRBD2. After removal of 8 bases from V and 14 bases from J, the junction contained 10 bases not matched to a gene. CDR1 is MNHNS, CDR2 SASEGT, per germline. The length of the CDR3 is 11 residues. DNA for the CDR3: TGTGCCAGCCTGGGGGGACTACTCTCGTATTTT. Protein: CASLGGLLSYF.

This clonotype was recorded at least ten times. The chain is built from TRBV11-2 and TRBJ1-5; no firm D call. This CDR3 has 17 residues. Germline lookup yields CDR1 SGHAT and CDR2 FQNNGV. The V and J ends lost 5 bases and 5 bases respectively, with 22 bases between them. CDR3 in amino acids: CASSTRRLRVQYQPQHF. The CDR3 nucleotides are TGTGCCAGCAGCACCCGACGCTTACGGGTCCAGTATCAGCCCCAGCATTTT.

There are a few counts of this clonotype. CDR3 nucleotides: TGTGCCAGTAGCGCGGGACACGGGGGTGGTGAAGCTTTCTTT. It specifies CASSAGHGGGEAFF. The chain carries TRBV19 and TRBJ1-1; D may be TRBD1 (6 bases). The germline V gene encodes CDR1 LNHDA and CDR2 SQIVND (reference sequence). V dropped 6 bases and J dropped 7 bases, with 18 bases sitting between them. This CDR3 region has 14 residues.

This clonotype has only a few counts. The chain employs TRBV14 and TRBJ1-2; D is uncertain. The CDR3 is 15 amino acids. The ends were cut back, 0 bases at V and 2 bases at J, with 10 bases in the middle. Germline V lookup: CDR1 SGHDN, CDR2 FVKESK. The CDR3 sequence is CASSQDTPGNYGYTF. DNA of the CDR3: TGTGCCAGCAGCCAAGATACCCCAGGCAACTATGGCTACACCTTC.

The gene calls are TRBV20-1 and TRBJ2-7; 8 bases are a match to TRBD2. The germline CDR1 and CDR2 sequences are DFQATT and SNEGSKA (reference sequence). Trimming took 5 bases from V and 5 from J; bases not matched to a gene: 11. The CDR3 loop spans 14 amino acids. In DNA, the CDR3 is TGCAGTGCTTTGCAGCCGGGACTAGTCCACGAGCAGTACTTC. This codes for CSALQPGLVHEQYF.

This clonotype was recorded at least ten times. J is TRBJ2-5 and V is TRBV2; 9 bases are shared with TRBD2. The CDR3 contains 14 residues. Germline values: CDR1 SNHLY, CDR2 FYNNEI. V shed 6 bases and J 5 bases; nucleotides not matched to a gene: 7. DNA of the CDR3: TGTGCCAGCAGCCCTCGGACTAGCGTTGAGACCCAGTACTTC. Protein: CASSPRTSVETQYF.

This clonotype was recorded many times. The chain joins TRBV5-1 to TRBJ2-3, with D unclear. V lost 4 bases and J lost 0, with 12 bases in between. This CDR3 region has 15 residues. Germline values: CDR1 SGHRS, CDR2 YFSETQ. The DNA for the CDR3 is TGCGCCAGCAGCCTTGAGGACGGGAGCACAGATACGCAGTATTTT. It translates to CASSLEDGSTDTQYF.

This clonotype was observed many times. The chain recombines TRBV2 with TRBJ1-2; 7 nucleotides line up with TRBD1. There are 13 residues in the CDR3. Germline lookup yields CDR1 SNHLY and CDR2 FYNNEI. The J segment lost 2 bases and the V segment lost 9 bases, leaving 6 bases of the junction unmatched. CDR3 bases: TGTGCCAGAGGGACAGAACTCAACTATGGCTACACCTTC. This encodes CARGTELNYGYTF.

This clonotype has more than one count but fewer than ten. The chain is built from TRBV7-8 and TRBJ1-3; maybe TRBD1 (6 bases). V was trimmed by 2 bases and J by 4 bases, leaving 12 bases between them. The CDR3 is 15 amino acids. Germline lookup yields CDR1 SGHVS and CDR2 FQNEAQ. The CDR3 sequence: CASSLREGGGNTIYF. The CDR3 nucleotides are TGTGCCAGCAGCTTAAGGGAGGGGGGCGGAAACACCATATATTTT.

The table lists this clonotype with many counts. The CDR3 spells CASSLSAVEAFF. CDR3 DNA: TGTGCCAGCAGTTTATCAGCAGTCGAAGCTTTCTTT. V and J are TRBV28 and TRBJ1-1; D unresolved. V was pared by 1 base and J by 8 bases, with 8 bases between. CDR1 is MDHEN, CDR2 SYDVKM, per germline. CDR3 length: 12 residues.

This clonotype was detected ten times or more. The J gene is TRBJ1-5, the V gene TRBV10-2; perhaps TRBD1 as D (5 bases). Germline V gene sequence: CDR1 WSHSY, CDR2 SAAADI. The CDR3 runs to 15 residues. The V end was cut by 6 bases, the J end by 0 bases, with 12 bases between. CDR3 coding DNA: TGCGCCAGCAGCCTCGCGGGGGGTAGCAATCAGCCCCAGCATTTT. Its translation is CASSLAGGSNQPQHF.

Many counts were recorded for this clonotype. The V gene is TRBV11-3, the J gene TRBJ2-7, with 8 bases fitting TRBD2. Trimming at V came to 5 bases and at J to 7 bases, leaving 7 bases not matched to a gene. Per germline, CDR1 SGHNT and CDR2 YENEEA. The length of the CDR3 is 13 residues. The CDR3 DNA is TGTGCCAGCAGCCCCGGGGGGGCGAGGGAGCAGTACTTC. Translating gives CASSPGGAREQYF.

The chain is built from TRBV7-6 and TRBJ2-3; 7 bases line up with TRBD1. Trimming took 5 bases from V and 3 from J; bases not matched to a gene: 11. The CDR3 is made up of 16 amino acids. Germline V gene lookup returns CDR1 SGHVS and CDR2 FNYEAQ. CDR3 in amino acids: CASSTKGQISTDTQYF. CDR3 bases: TGTGCCAGCAGCACAAAGGGACAGATTAGTACAGATACGCAGTATTTT.

In this sample, this clonotype turned up a few times. V gene TRBV15 combines with J gene TRBJ1-4; D gene ambiguous. The CDR3 is made up of 16 amino acids. In germline, CDR1 is LNHNV, CDR2 YYDKDF (reference sequence). Trimming took off 0 bases at V and 4 bases at J, with 12 bases between the two ends. The CDR3 loop is CATSRDSRSLNEKLFF. CDR3 bases: TGTGCCACCAGCAGAGATAGCAGGTCCCTTAATGAAAAACTGTTTTTT. The full variable domain, with the rest looked up from reference TRBV15 and TRBJ1-4, is DAMVIQNPRYQVTQFGKPVTLSCSQTLNHNVMYWYQQKSSQAPKLLFHYYDKDFNNEADTPDNFQSRRPNTSFCFLDIRSPGLGDTAMYLCATSRDSRSLNEKLFFGSGTQLSVL.

The J gene is TRBJ1-6, the V gene TRBV5-1; tentative D call: TRBD1 (5 bases). Trimming cost V 0 bases and J 0 bases, with 10 bases left between them. The CDR3 is 17 amino acids. Germline V gene lookup returns CDR1 SGHRS and CDR2 YFSETQ. CDR3 DNA: TGCGCCAGCAGCTTGGGGGGCAGCGACTCCTATAATTCACCCCTCCACTTT. This gives the protein CASSLGGSDSYNSPLHF.

The chain joins TRBV3-1 to TRBJ2-1; 9 bases map to TRBD1. The CDR3 length is 13 residues. V lost 0 bases to trimming and J lost 16 bases; unmatched junction nucleotides: 7. The germline V gene has CDR1 LGHDT and CDR2 YNNKEL (reference sequence). The CDR3 coding sequence is TGTGCCAGCAGCCAAGAGGTCGGACAGGGGCAATTCTTC. Its translation is CASSQEVGQGQFF.